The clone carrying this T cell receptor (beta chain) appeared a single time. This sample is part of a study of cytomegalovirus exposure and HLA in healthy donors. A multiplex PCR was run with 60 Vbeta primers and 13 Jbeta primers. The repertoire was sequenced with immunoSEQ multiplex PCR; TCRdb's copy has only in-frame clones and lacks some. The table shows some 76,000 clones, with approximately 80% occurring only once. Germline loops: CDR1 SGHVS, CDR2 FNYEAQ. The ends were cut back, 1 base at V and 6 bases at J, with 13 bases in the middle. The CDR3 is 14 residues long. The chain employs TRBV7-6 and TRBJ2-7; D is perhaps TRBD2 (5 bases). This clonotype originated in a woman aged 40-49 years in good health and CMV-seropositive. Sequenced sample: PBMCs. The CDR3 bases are TGTGCCAGCAGCTTAGGGGAGCTACCGGCCGAGCAGTACTTC. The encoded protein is CASSLGELPAEQYF.